This T cell receptor beta chain was captured by sequencing in a study of cytomegalovirus exposure and HLA in healthy donors. General study findings and limits: The tendency of first-cohort TCR clusters to co-occur in the roughly 120 validation repertoires was identified by a subsequent analysis. Rarity marked most TCR sequences, yet some public TCRs occurred in many donors. Three CMV-associated chains proved CMV antigen-specific in vitro.

The length of the CDR3 is 15 residues. Germline CDR1 reads LNHDA; CDR2 reads SQIVND (reference sequence). V was trimmed by 3 bases and J by 2 bases, leaving 11 bases between them. Details on this clone: Its antigen is unidentified.

Libraries were prepared by immunoSEQ multiplex PCR; TCRdb keeps only in-frame clonotypes and omits some of them. The table has 85,000 to 90,000 clones, roughly 96% seen once; the top ten hold 0.6% to 0.85%. The origin of this receptor is a man aged 18 to 29 in good health and CMV-seronegative. The material sequenced was PBMCs. The chain is built from TRBV19 and TRBJ1-3; D perhaps matches TRBD1 (6 bases). The CDR3 DNA reads TGTGCCAGTAGTATGGCGGGGGCTGCTGGAAACACCATATATTTT. Residues: CASSMAGAAGNTIYF.